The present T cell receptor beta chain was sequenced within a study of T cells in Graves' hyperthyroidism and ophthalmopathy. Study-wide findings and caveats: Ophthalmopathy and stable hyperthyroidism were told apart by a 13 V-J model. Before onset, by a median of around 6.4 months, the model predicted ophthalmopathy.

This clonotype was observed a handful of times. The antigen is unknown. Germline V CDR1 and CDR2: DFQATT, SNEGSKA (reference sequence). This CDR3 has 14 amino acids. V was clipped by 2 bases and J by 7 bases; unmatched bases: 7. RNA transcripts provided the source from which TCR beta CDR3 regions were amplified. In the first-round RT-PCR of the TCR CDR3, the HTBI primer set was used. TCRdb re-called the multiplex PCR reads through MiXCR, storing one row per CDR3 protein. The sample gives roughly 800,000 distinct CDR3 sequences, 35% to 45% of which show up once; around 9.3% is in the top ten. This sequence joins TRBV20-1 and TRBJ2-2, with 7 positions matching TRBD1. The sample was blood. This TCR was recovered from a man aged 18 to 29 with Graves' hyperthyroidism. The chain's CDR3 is CSARSATGNGELFF. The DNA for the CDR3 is TGCAGTGCTAGATCGGCGACAGGGAACGGGGAGCTGTTTTTT.